This TCR beta chain was sequenced in a study of CD8 T cells in ankylosing spondylitis. Study conclusions and caveats: Several of the motif variants were reported before in synovial fluid and blood from reactive arthritis. Peripheral blood samples showed relatively rare disease-linked clones, and these clones were CD8+.

Comment on this clonotype: Its matching antigen is unknown.

Quantitative 5'-RACE was performed with molecular barcodes, and it yielded the TCR beta libraries. TCRdb fed the 5' RACE reads into MiXCR, producing one record per CDR3 protein. Here the sample spans 300,000 to 350,000 distinct CDR3 sequences, less than 25% being singletons. Trimming stripped 4 bases from V and 4 bases from J, with 16 bases between. This CDR3 comprises 15 residues. Germline loops: CDR1 SQVTM, CDR2 ANQGSEA. The chain uses TRBV29-1 and TRBJ2-2, with D possibly matching TRBD2 (7 bases). The origin of this receptor is a female donor with ankylosing spondylitis or in good health (not recorded which). The sample taken for sequencing was blood, either unsorted or a sorted T cell fraction (not recorded which). This CDR3 is CSVGIGGGGTGELFF. In DNA, the CDR3 is TGCAGCGTTGGGATCGGGGGAGGGGGCACCGGGGAGCTGTTTTTT.